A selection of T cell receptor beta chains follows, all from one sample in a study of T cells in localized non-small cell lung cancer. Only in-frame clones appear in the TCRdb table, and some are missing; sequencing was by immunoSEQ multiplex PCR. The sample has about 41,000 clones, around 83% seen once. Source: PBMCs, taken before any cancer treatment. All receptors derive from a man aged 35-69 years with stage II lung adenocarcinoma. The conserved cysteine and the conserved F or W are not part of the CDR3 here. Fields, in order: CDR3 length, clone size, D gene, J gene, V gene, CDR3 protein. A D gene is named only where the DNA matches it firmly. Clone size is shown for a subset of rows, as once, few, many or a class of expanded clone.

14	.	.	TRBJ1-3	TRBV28	ASSFDVGRAGNTIY
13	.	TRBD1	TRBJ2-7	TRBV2	ASRAGTGEFYEQY
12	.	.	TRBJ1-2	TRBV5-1	ASSLDGGALGYT
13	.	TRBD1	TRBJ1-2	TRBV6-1	ASSGTGLGIYGYT
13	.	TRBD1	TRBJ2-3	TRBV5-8	ASSTGQGASDTQY
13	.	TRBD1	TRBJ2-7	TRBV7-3	ASSSQGQGLGVVY
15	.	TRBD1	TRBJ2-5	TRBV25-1	ASSGPAGTGGFETQY
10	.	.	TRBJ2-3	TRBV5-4	ASSQLTDTQY
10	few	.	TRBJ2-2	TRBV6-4	ASSQMGGELF
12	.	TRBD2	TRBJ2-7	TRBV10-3	AIRALSGSYEQY
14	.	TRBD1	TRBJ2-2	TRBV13	ASSLERTGNTGELF
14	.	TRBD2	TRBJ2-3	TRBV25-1	ASRSGLAGAIDTQY
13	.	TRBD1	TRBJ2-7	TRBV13	ASSLMTGSSYEQY
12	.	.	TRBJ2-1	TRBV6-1	ASSEGGSSRKQF
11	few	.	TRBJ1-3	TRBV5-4	ASSLVGGNTIY
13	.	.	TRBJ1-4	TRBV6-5	ASRPGGTANEKLF
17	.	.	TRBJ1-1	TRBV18	ASSPRVGTSGSLYTEAF
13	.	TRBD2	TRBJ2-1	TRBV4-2	ASSQGGGRADEQF
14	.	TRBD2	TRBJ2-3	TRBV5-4	ASSDQLAGGLNTQY
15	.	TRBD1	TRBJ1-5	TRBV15	ATSRILGTVPNQPQH
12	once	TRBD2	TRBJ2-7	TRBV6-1	ASIGLAGDYEQY
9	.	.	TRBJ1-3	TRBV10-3	AISGGDTIY
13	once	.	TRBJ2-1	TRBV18	ASSEYGDIANEQF
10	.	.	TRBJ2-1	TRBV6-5	ASSRSGNEQF
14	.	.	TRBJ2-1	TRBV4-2	ASSQDLSVGRGEQF
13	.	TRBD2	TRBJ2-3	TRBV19	ASSRTDLAGDTQY
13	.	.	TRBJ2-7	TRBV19	ASSISSAGTYEQY
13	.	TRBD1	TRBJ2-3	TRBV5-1	ASTRQGGSTDTQY
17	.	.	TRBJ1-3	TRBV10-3	ATTGLHLTRTYSGNTIY
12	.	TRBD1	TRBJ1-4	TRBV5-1	ASSEGQFNEKLF
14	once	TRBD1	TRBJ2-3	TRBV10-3	AISLGTGGTVGTQY
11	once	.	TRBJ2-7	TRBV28	ASSKDSGYEQY
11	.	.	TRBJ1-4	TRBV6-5	ASRRWANEKLF
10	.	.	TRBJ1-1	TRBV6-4	ASSDGLGEAF
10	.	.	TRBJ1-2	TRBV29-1	SVRESNTGYT
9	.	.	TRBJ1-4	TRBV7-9	ASSLNEKLF
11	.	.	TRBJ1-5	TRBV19	ASSILGDQPQH
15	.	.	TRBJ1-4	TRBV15	ATSRDLGTATNEKLF
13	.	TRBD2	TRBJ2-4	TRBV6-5	ASGASGLAKNIQY
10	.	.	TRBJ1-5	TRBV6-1	ASSEGNQPQH
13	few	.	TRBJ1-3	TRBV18	ASSSRVGDGDTIY
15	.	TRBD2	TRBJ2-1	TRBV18	ASSPGTSGELWNEQF
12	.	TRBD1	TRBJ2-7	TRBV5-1	ASSIRTGRYEQY
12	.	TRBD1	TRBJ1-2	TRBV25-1	ASSVRTGNYGYT
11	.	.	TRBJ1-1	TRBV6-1	ASRETVNTEAF
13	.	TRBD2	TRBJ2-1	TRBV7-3	ASSLDLAGGREQF
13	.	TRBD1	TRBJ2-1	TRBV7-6	ASTPGTGLYNEQF
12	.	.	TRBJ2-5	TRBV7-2	ASSLTITGETQY
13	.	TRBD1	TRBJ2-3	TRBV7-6	ASSSGQVVPDTQY
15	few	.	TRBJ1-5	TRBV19	ASSSKGPWGRRQPQH
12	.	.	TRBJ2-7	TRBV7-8	ASSLAQGLNEQY
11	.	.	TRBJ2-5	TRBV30	AWSRSIRETQY
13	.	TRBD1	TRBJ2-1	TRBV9	ASSVAWTGNNEQF
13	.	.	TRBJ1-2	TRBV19	ASSIQETALYGYT
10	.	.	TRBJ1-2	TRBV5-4	ASSLEAVGYT